A few counts support the clone carrying this TCR beta chain. The sample belongs to a study of shared clonotypes between healthy human individuals. The germline CDR1 and CDR2 sequences are SGHTA and FQGNSA. Trimming cost V 6 bases and J 3 bases; bases outside gene matches: 4. The CDR3 has 14 residues. Repertoires were generated with immunoSEQ multiplex PCR, while TCRdb's copy carries only in-frame clones and drops some. Of about 980,000 clones in the sample, approximately 76% were seen once. This TCR was sampled from a man younger than 35 in good health. The J gene is TRBJ2-5, the V gene TRBV7-2; TRBD2 agrees at 10 bases. Sequencing was carried out using memory CD4+ T cells sorted from blood. Noted subset: CD45RA-negative fraction. The CDR3 sequence: CASRVSGGEETQYF. The DNA for the CDR3 is TGTGCCAGCAGGGTCAGCGGGGGGGAAGAGACCCAGTACTTC.